The 13 T cell receptor beta chains listed next were all sequenced from one sample in a study of OX40 agonist ivuxolimab in advanced cancers. Profiled with immunoSEQ multiplex PCR; TCRdb holds only in-frame clones, not every one. The table shows 85,000 to 100,000 clones, with approximately 85% occurring only once. Sequences were derived from CD4+ or CD8+ T cells sorted from blood, sampled in a trial of the OX40 agonist ivuxolimab. These receptors came from an adult with an advanced solid tumor such as melanoma, head and neck, liver or kidney cancer.

The chain has TRBV10-1 and TRBJ2-1; no clear D gene. CDR1 and CDR2 from the germline V gene are WNHNN and SYGVQD (reference sequence). Trimming shortened V by 10 bases and J by 8 bases, and 12 bases separated the two germline ends. The CDR3 spans 11 residues. CDR3 sequence: CAKGRIHEQFF. CDR3 nucleotide sequence: TGCGCCAAGGGTAGAATCCATGAGCAGTTCTTC.

This sequence joins TRBV5-1 and TRBJ1-1, with 7 positions matching TRBD1. V trimming: 3 bases; J trimming: 0 bases; junction bases outside the gene matches: 8. CDR3 length equals 16 residues. CDR1 is SGHRS, CDR2 YFSETQ, per germline. CDR3 DNA: TGCGCCAGCAGCTCCGAACGTAGGGGGCTGAACACTGAAGCTTTCTTT. Amino acids: CASSSERRGLNTEAFF.

This chain connects TRBV6-5 to TRBJ2-1; 11 positions agree with TRBD2. V was clipped by 6 bases and J by 2 bases; unmatched bases: 3. CDR1 MNHEY and CDR2 SVGAGI come from the germline V gene. The CDR3 is 15 residues long. The chain's CDR3 is CASRVSGRAYNEQFF. The CDR3 region has the DNA TGTGCCAGCAGGGTTAGCGGGAGGGCCTACAATGAGCAGTTCTTC.

This clone occurred once. The chain joins TRBV6-1 to TRBJ2-3, with D perhaps TRBD2 (5 bases). The CDR3 totals 13 residues. From germline, CDR1 is MNHNS and CDR2 SASEGT. Trimming shortened V by 8 bases and J by 2 bases, and 11 bases separated the two germline ends. The chain's CDR3 is CASLREITDTQYF. The CDR3 DNA follows: TGTGCCAGCTTGAGGGAGATCACAGATACGCAGTATTTT.

The V and J genes are TRBV5-4 and TRBJ2-5, with D possibly being TRBD1 (6 bases). CDR3 size: 14 residues. The V gene's germline CDR1 is SGHNT and CDR2 YYREEE (reference sequence). V lost 3 bases, J lost 5 bases, and 14 bases lay in between. In DNA form, the CDR3 reads TGTGCCAGCAGCTCCACAGGGTCTCAGGAGACCCAGTACTTC. Its translation: CASSSTGSQETQYF.

This rearrangement joins TRBV19 to TRBJ1-2; D unclear. The V end was cut by 5 bases, the J end by 3 bases, with 10 bases between. This CDR3 is built from 13 residues. The germline CDR1 and CDR2 sequences are LNHDA and SQIVND (reference sequence). CDR3 DNA: TGTGCCAGTAGTTGGGAATTATACTATGGCTACACCTTC. Translating it yields CASSWELYYGYTF.

This clone appeared once. The chain joins TRBV29-1 to TRBJ2-2, with 8 positions matching TRBD1. The germline gives CDR1 SQVTM, CDR2 ANQGSEA. V gave up 7 bases and J gave up 8 bases; unmatched junction bases: 6. The CDR3 spans 12 residues. The CDR3 nucleotides are TGCAGCGCCAGGGGGCGCGGAGGGGAGCTGTTTTTT. This codes for CSARGRGGELFF.

The gene calls are TRBV5-8 and TRBJ2-1, with D uncertain. Germline CDR1 is SGHTS and CDR2 is YDEGEE. The CDR3 length is 13 residues. Trimming cost V 1 base and J 10 bases, with 12 bases left between them. The CDR3 protein is CASSLPNFAEQFF. CDR3 sequence (DNA): TGTGCCAGCAGCTTGCCGAACTTTGCCGAGCAGTTCTTC.

This clone was counted once. The chain has TRBV12-1 and TRBJ2-3; the table's D call of TRBD2 was not tested on the DNA. TRBV12-1 is deemed a pseudogene. The CDR3 runs 19 residues. CDR3 DNA sequence: TGTGCCAGCAGCTTTGACCGGACTAGCGGGAGGAGGGTCACAGATACGCAGTATTTT. This translates into CASSFDRTSGRRVTDTQYF.

The V call is TRBV6-1, the J call TRBJ2-7; TRBD1 might be the D (6 bases). Germline-derived CDR1 and CDR2 are MNHNS and SASEGT. V lost 4 bases and J 2 bases, leaving 18 bases between the germline ends. The CDR3 runs 16 residues. CDR3 coding DNA: TGTGCCAGCAGTGGGTGGACAGCCCCTTCGACCTACGAGCAGTACGTC. Translated, it gives CASSGWTAPSTYEQYV.

This chain links TRBV7-9 with TRBJ1-3; D is uncertain. CDR1 SEHNR and CDR2 FQNEAQ come from the germline V gene (reference sequence). The V end lost 4 bases, the J end lost 0 bases, and 19 bases lay between the germline ends. This CDR3 has 18 residues. The CDR3 DNA reads TGTGCCAGCAGCTCAGGCGGAACGGGCGGCACCTCTGGAAACACCATATATTTT. Translated: CASSSGGTGGTSGNTIYF.

The genes are TRBV6-4 and TRBJ2-3; D unresolved. Germline CDR1 is MRHNA and CDR2 is SNTAGT. The CDR3 length is 14 residues. The V and J ends lost 6 bases and 2 bases respectively, with 12 bases between them. In nucleotides, the CDR3 is TGTGCCAGCAGCTGGAATCGTTACACAGATACGCAGTATTTT. Protein product: CASSWNRYTDTQYF.

This clone occurred once. The chain has TRBV19 and TRBJ2-7; D gene uncertain. The germline V gene has CDR1 LNHDA and CDR2 SQIVND (reference sequence). The CDR3 is 14 amino acids. V lost 5 bases to trimming and J lost 4 bases, with 15 bases between them. The CDR3 nucleotides are TGTGCCAGTAGTCCGGTGACAAGTTCATACGAGCAGTACTTC. This sequence encodes CASSPVTSSYEQYF.